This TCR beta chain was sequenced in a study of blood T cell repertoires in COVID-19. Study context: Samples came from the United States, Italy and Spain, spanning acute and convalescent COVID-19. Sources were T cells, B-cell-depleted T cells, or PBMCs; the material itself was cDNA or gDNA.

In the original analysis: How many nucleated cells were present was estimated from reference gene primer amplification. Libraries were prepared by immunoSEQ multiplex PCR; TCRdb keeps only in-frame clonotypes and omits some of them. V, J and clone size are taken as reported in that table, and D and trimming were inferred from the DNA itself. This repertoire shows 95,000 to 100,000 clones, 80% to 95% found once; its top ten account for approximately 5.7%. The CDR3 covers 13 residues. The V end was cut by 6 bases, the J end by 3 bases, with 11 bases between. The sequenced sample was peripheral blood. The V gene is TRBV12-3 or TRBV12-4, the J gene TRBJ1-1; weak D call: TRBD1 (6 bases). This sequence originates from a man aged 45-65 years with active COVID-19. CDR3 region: CASSRTADTEAFF. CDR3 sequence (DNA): TGTGCCAGCAGCAGGACAGCGGACACTGAAGCTTTCTTT.